In its sample, the clone carrying this T cell receptor (beta chain) was seen a few times. Its specificity is not known. TCRdb analysed the RT-PCR reads with MiXCR anew, one entry per CDR3 protein. The data show 500,000 to 550,000 distinct CDR3 sequences, roughly 7.9% seen once. The source of the sample is a study of response to subunit inactivated influenza vaccine. General study findings and limits: Each seasonal influenza vaccination recruits few new T cells, the authors suggested.

This receptor was obtained from a man aged 50-75 years who received an inactivated influenza vaccine. Sample: PBMCs from blood, taken about 24 months after vaccination.

CDR3 coding DNA: TGTGCCAGTGGAGACAGGGGAATCACAGATACGCAGTATTTT. This gives the protein CASGDRGITDTQYF. The chain links TRBV19 to TRBJ2-3; 8 nucleotides align to TRBD1. This CDR3 is built from 14 residues. Looked up from germline, CDR1 is LNHDA and CDR2 is SQIVND (reference sequence). The V and J ends lost 8 bases and 2 bases, in that order; junction bases with no gene match: 6.